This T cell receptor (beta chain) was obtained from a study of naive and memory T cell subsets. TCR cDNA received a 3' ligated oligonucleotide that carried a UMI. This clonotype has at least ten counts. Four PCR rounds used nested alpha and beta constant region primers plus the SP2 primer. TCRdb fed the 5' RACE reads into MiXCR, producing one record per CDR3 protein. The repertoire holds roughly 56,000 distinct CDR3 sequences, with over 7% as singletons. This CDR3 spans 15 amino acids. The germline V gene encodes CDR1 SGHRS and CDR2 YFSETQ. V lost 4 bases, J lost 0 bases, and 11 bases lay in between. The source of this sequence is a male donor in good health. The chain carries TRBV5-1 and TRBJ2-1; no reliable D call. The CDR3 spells CASSPRPSSYNEQFF. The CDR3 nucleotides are TGCGCCAGCAGCCCAAGGCCCAGCTCCTACAATGAGCAGTTCTTC.